This TCR beta chain was recovered during a study of cytomegalovirus exposure and HLA in healthy donors. Study-level results: Later analysis reportedly placed an Asian-associated ancestry cluster below the roughly 690-donor mean in N-insertions.

A note on this clone: What it binds is not known.

Researchers ran the PCR with 60 Vbeta and 13 Jbeta primers. Only in-frame clones appear in the TCRdb table, and some are missing; sequencing was by immunoSEQ multiplex PCR. The sample lists about 190,000 clones; over 60% were seen once. The clonotype was recovered from a young man in good health and CMV-seropositive. Sequencing was done on a sample of PBMCs.

In DNA, the CDR3 is TGTGCCAGCCGTGGACAGTTCTACGAGCAGTACTTC. Its translation is CASRGQFYEQYF. The chain combines TRBV28 with TRBJ2-7, with a possible D match to TRBD1 (6 bases). Germline CDR1 reads MDHEN; CDR2 reads SYDVKM. V dropped 8 bases and J dropped 3 bases, with 11 bases sitting between them. This CDR3 spans 12 amino acids.